The 18 T cell receptor beta chains presented below share a single source sample, sequenced in a study of OX40 agonist ivuxolimab in advanced cancers. Only in-frame clones appear in the TCRdb table, and some are missing; sequencing was by immunoSEQ multiplex PCR. The sample includes about 76,000 clones, 85% to 90% of them seen just once. The source material was CD4+ or CD8+ T cells sorted from blood, sampled in a trial of the OX40 agonist ivuxolimab. These receptors were collected from an adult with an advanced solid tumor such as melanoma, head and neck, liver or kidney cancer.

The chain carries TRBV6-5 and TRBJ2-5; D tentatively fits TRBD1 or TRBD2 (6 bases each). The germline CDR1 and CDR2 sequences are MNHEY and SVGAGI. V was pared by 2 bases and J by 4 bases, with 14 bases between. The CDR3 totals 15 residues. The chain's CDR3 is CASSYTGAVRETQYF. CDR3 sequence (DNA): TGTGCCAGCAGTTACACGGGGGCAGTTAGAGAGACCCAGTACTTC.

The rearrangement joins TRBV19 to TRBJ2-3; TRBD2 matches at 16 bases. V shed 6 bases and J 2 bases; nucleotides not matched to a gene: 8. This CDR3 contains 18 residues. From germline, CDR1 is LNHDA and CDR2 SQIVND (reference sequence). Here the CDR3 reads CASSETGTSGRATDTQYF. In nucleotides, the CDR3 is TGTGCCAGTAGCGAAACCGGGACTAGCGGGAGGGCCACAGATACGCAGTATTTT.

The chain recombines TRBV19 with TRBJ2-3; D gene uncertain. V lost 4 bases, J lost 4 bases, and 6 bases lay in between. Germline V gene lookup returns CDR1 LNHDA and CDR2 SQIVND (reference sequence). This CDR3 is 12 amino acids long. The CDR3 nucleotides read TGTGCCAGTAGTACAAAGGCAGATACGCAGTATTTT. It yields the protein CASSTKADTQYF.

The chain carries TRBV2 and TRBJ2-3; 7 nucleotides match TRBD1. CDR1 SNHLY and CDR2 FYNNEI come from the germline V gene. The J segment lost 2 bases and the V segment lost 5 bases, leaving 7 bases of the junction unmatched. The CDR3 has 15 amino acids. The CDR3 sequence: CASSLDRAATDTQYF. In DNA form, the CDR3 reads TGTGCCAGCAGTCTCGACAGGGCCGCCACAGATACGCAGTATTTT.

The chain joins TRBV6-5 to TRBJ1-1; unclear D gene. This CDR3 comprises 14 residues. The V gene's germline CDR1 is MNHEY and CDR2 SVGAGI. Trimming took 6 bases from V and 6 from J, leaving 17 bases between them. CDR3 sequence reads: CASRLGGKDPEAFF. The DNA for the CDR3 is TGTGCCAGCAGACTCGGAGGGAAAGACCCTGAAGCTTTCTTT.

The rearrangement uses TRBV4-3 and TRBJ2-7, with D possibly matching TRBD2 (6 bases). Germline CDR1 reads LGHNA; CDR2 reads YSLEER. Trimming pared 3 bases from V and 3 bases from J, leaving 24 bases between. CDR3 size: 18 residues. The CDR3 spells CASSQAGRGHAGSYEQYF. CDR3 nucleotides: TGCGCCAGCAGCCAGGCGGGACGGGGCCACGCGGGGAGCTACGAGCAGTACTTC.

The chain employs TRBV9 and TRBJ2-5, with D perhaps matching TRBD1 or TRBD2 (6 bases each). Germline assignment: CDR1 SGDLS and CDR2 YYNGEE. The CDR3 loop spans 16 amino acids. V shed 0 bases and J shed 5 bases, with 17 bases lying between them. The CDR3 reads CASSVGDPQGGETQYF. CDR3 coding DNA: TGTGCCAGCAGCGTAGGGGACCCACAAGGGGGGGAGACCCAGTACTTC.

This clone showed up just a few times. V usage is TRBV5-4 and J usage is TRBJ1-2; tentatively, D is TRBD1 (6 bases). Deletions cut 4 bases from V and 4 bases from J, with 14 bases between. Germline CDR1 reads SGHNT; CDR2 reads YYREEE (reference sequence). The CDR3 spans 14 residues. The CDR3 coding sequence is TGTGCCAGCAGCAGGGAACAGGGAAGCTATGGCTACACCTTC. This codes for CASSREQGSYGYTF.

This clone appeared a single time. The chain couples TRBV2 to TRBJ1-3; unclear D gene. The CDR3 length is 15 residues. V was clipped by 5 bases and J by 0 bases, with 11 bases between them. The V gene's germline CDR1 is SNHLY and CDR2 FYNNEI. The CDR3 nucleotides read TGTGCCAGCAGTCCAAACAGCGTCTCTGGAAACACCATATATTTT. Residues: CASSPNSVSGNTIYF.

The V gene is TRBV19, the J gene TRBJ2-5; D perhaps matches TRBD1 (5 bases). The CDR3 has 14 amino acids. CDR1 is LNHDA and CDR2 is SQIVND in the germline V gene (reference sequence). V shed 2 bases and J shed 0 bases, with 7 bases lying between them. CDR3 DNA sequence: TGTGCCAGTAGTATAAGGGGAAACCAAGAGACCCAGTACTTC. This encodes CASSIRGNQETQYF.

CDR3 residues: CASSRAGVGQPQHF. CDR3 DNA: TGTGCCAGCAGCAGGGCAGGGGTTGGACAGCCCCAGCATTTT. The chain recombines TRBV5-8 with TRBJ1-5; TRBD1 might be the D (6 bases). V was clipped by 4 bases and J by 7 bases, with 15 bases between them. The CDR3 contains 14 residues. Germline V gene sequence: CDR1 SGHTS, CDR2 YDEGEE.

The CDR3 sequence: CASSGDRSNQPQHF. The DNA for the CDR3 is TGTGCCAGCAGTGGGGACAGAAGCAATCAGCCCCAGCATTTT. The chain carries TRBV25-1 and TRBJ1-5; 7 bases are a match to TRBD1. The CDR3 is 14 residues long. Per germline, CDR1 MGHDK and CDR2 SYGVNS. The junction had 1 base not matched to a gene; V was cut back by 4 bases and J by 1 base.

This chain connects TRBV4-3 to TRBJ2-5, with 10 bases identical to TRBD2. The V segment lost 0 bases and the J segment 4 bases; nucleotides outside the gene matches: 8. The CDR3 is 17 residues long. Germline CDR1 and CDR2: LGHNA and YSLEER. The CDR3 DNA follows: TGCGCCAGCAGCCAAGAGTTAGCGGGGGGCTGGGGAGAGACCCAGTACTTC. Amino acid sequence: CASSQELAGGWGETQYF.

This chain links TRBV13 with TRBJ2-1; the match to TRBD1 covers 9 bases. The CDR3 sequence is 14 residues long. The germline gives CDR1 PRHDT, CDR2 FYEKMQ (reference sequence). V gave up 5 bases and J gave up 8 bases; unmatched junction bases: 7. This CDR3 is CASSTGQGMDEQFF. The CDR3 coding sequence is TGTGCCAGCAGCACGGGACAGGGAATGGATGAGCAGTTCTTC.

The chain couples TRBV5-1 to TRBJ1-5; possibly TRBD1 for D (5 bases). Germline V lookup: CDR1 SGHRS, CDR2 YFSETQ. Trimming pared 0 bases from V and 2 bases from J, leaving 12 bases between. The CDR3 extends over 16 amino acids. The CDR3 sequence: CASSLEGRGGNQPQHF. CDR3 bases: TGCGCCAGCAGCTTGGAAGGCCGGGGGGGCAATCAGCCCCAGCATTTT.

The rearrangement joins TRBV11-2 to TRBJ2-5, with TRBD2 matching over 11 bases. Losses at the gene ends were 1 base for V and 4 bases for J; bases not matched to a gene: 5. The CDR3 totals 16 residues. CDR1 is SGHAT and CDR2 is FQNNGV in the germline V gene. The CDR3 nucleotides read TGTGCCAGCAGCTTAGGTTCTAGCGGGAGGACAGAGACCCAGTACTTC. It translates to CASSLGSSGRTETQYF.

J is TRBJ2-5 and V is TRBV6-5; D is perhaps TRBD2 (7 bases). Near its end, the DNA agrees better with TRBJ2-7, so the J call may be wrong. Germline values: CDR1 MNHEY, CDR2 SVGAGI. This CDR3 has 14 residues. The CDR3 spells CASGQRGLKLEQYF. CDR3 sequence (DNA): TGTGCCAGCGGACAGCGGGGCTTGAAGCTCGAGCAGTACTTC.

This sequence joins TRBV7-3 and TRBJ2-7, with 8 bases identical to TRBD2. The CDR3 has 17 amino acids. Germline values: CDR1 SGHTA, CDR2 FQGTGA. J was trimmed by 6 bases and V by 2 bases; bases with no gene match: 15. The CDR3 spells CASSLRGPGLGSGEQYF. CDR3 nucleotides: TGTGCCAGCAGCTTACGGGGGCCGGGACTAGGGTCCGGCGAGCAGTACTTC.